The source of this T cell receptor beta chain is a study of OX40 agonist ivuxolimab in advanced cancers. Only in-frame clones appear in the TCRdb table, and some are missing; sequencing was by immunoSEQ multiplex PCR. The sample lists about 62,000 clones; approximately 92% were seen once. CDR1 and CDR2 from the germline V gene are SNHLY and FYNNEI. Unmatched junction bases numbered 7, after V lost 3 bases and J lost 3 bases. There are 16 residues in the CDR3. The J gene is TRBJ1-3, the V gene TRBV2; 8 nucleotides match TRBD1. This TCR came from an adult with an advanced solid tumor such as melanoma, head and neck, liver or kidney cancer. Sequenced here: CD4+ or CD8+ T cells sorted from blood, sampled in a trial of the OX40 agonist ivuxolimab. The CDR3 region is CASSESQGAHGNTIYF. The CDR3 DNA follows: TGTGCCAGCAGTGAGTCCCAGGGGGCGCATGGAAACACCATATATTTT.